The present TCR beta chain was sequenced within a study of CD8+CD57+ T cells in acquired aplastic anemia (dated by TCRdb to the late 2010s). With respect to the entire study: Extracted DNA from sorted CD4+ and CD8+ cells averaged 3.2 ug, ranging from roughly 0.2 to 30 ug. Healthy donor samples averaged around 10 million reads for CD4+ and about 12 million for CD8+ cells. On the study overall, not on this receptor specifically: Although roughly 29 CD8+ CDR3 sequences were shared by patients and controls, these sequences appeared highly expressed in patients and within the immunodominant clones of patients. Between patients and healthy controls, no significant difference in CD8+ Simpson's diversity was found (P=0.060).

The junction shows trimming of 6 bases on V and 0 bases on J, plus 10 bases between the germline ends. The cysteine opens and the phenylalanine closes a CDR3 of 14 amino acids. The DNA shown is the 42-base CDR3, in frame from base 1. CDR1 and CDR2, looked up from the germline V gene, are SNHLY and FYNNEI. The study deep-sequenced TCR repertoires of sorted CD4+ and CD8+ blood T cells from severe aplastic anemia patients and healthy subjects. Ficoll-Paque density gradient centrifugation was used to isolate peripheral blood mononuclear cells. Before DNA extraction, CD4+ and CD8+ T cells were sorted by FACS or by magnetic beads. Genomic DNA served as template for TCR beta VDJ combination and CDR3 sequence profiling. TCR repertoire sequencing was run on an Illumina HiSeq 2000. Per the original workflow: Repertoire assessment relied on Simpson's diversity index, CDR3 size and DJ length profiles, and TRBV/TRBJ rearrangement plots. Whichever DNA sequence was most abundant in the deep sequencing data was defined as the immunodominant clone. CDR3 amino acid sequences were checked for sharing between subjects and were compared against published repertoires and the VDJdb database. The raw public data were reprocessed by TCRdb itself: fastp quality trimming at Q25, MiXCR clonotype calling, in-frame beta chains only. Rows are unified per CDR3 protein, each entry keeping the most common DNA and genes. TCRdb's processing, not the study's, gives the V and J calls here. The sample data list around 33,000 distinct CDR3 sequences, and 76% of these were observed just once. Of the sample, about 23% falls within the top ten clones.

Only one count was recorded for this clonotype. Which antigen it targets is not known. Base qualities are not recorded, but no much larger clone differs from it by a single base. One read alone provides weak support. Sequenced material: sorted CD4+, CD8+, or CD8+CD57+ T cells (not recorded which) from PBMCs. The chain uses TRBV2 and TRBJ2-3; perhaps TRBD1 is the D gene, with 6 bases matching. This TCR came from a human donor in good health, serving as a control. At the DNA level, the sequence is TGTGCCAGCAGCACAGGGTGGAGCACAGATACGCAGTATTTT. The resulting protein is CASSTGWSTDTQYF.